This T cell receptor beta chain was sequenced in a study of PD-1 and CTLA-4 blockade in melanoma. CDR1 MNHEY and CDR2 SVGAGI come from the germline V gene. Trimming shortened V by 8 bases and J by 4 bases, and 19 bases separated the two germline ends. CDR3 length: 15 residues. In this sample, this clone turned up once. TCRdb's table, derived via immunoSEQ multiplex PCR, lists solely in-frame clones and lacks some. The sample lists fewer than 35,000 clones; roughly nine tenths were seen once. The rearrangement uses TRBV6-5 and TRBJ2-3; D perhaps matches TRBD2 (7 bases). The sample was CD8+ T cells from peripheral blood, taken from a patient given anti-PD-1 treatment. The sequence derives from a human donor with melanoma. The CDR3 coding sequence is TGTGCCAGCCGGGAAAGGGGGGGCGTGGCAGATACGCAGTATTTT. Translating gives CASRERGGVADTQYF.